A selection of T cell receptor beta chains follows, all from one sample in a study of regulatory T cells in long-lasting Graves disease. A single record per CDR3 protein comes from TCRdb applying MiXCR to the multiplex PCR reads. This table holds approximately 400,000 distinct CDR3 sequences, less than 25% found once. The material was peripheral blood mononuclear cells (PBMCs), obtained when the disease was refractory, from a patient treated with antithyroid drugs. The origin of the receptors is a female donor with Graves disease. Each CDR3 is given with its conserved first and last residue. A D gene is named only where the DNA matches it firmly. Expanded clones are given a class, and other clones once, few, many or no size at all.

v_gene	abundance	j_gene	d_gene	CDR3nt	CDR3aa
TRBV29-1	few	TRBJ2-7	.	TGCAGCGTCAGGCGGAGTTCGAGCTCCTACGAGCAGTACTTC	CSVRRSSSSYEQYF
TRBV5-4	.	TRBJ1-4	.	TGTGCCAGCAGCCCCGACGGGCATGAAAAACTGTTTTTT	CASSPDGHEKLFF
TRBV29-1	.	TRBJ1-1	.	TGCAGCGTTGGGAGGTTCTCGAACACTGAAGCTTTCTTT	CSVGRFSNTEAFF
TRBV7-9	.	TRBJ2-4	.	TGTGCCAGCAGCGTTATACAGGGTATGGGAAACATTCAGTACTTC	CASSVIQGMGNIQYF
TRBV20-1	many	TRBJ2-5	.	TGCAGTGCTAGACCAATCCTGCGGGTGGAGACCCAGTACTTC	CSARPILRVETQYF
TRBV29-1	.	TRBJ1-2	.	TGCAGCGTTGAGAAATCAGGGTTCTATGGCTACACCTTC	CSVEKSGFYGYTF
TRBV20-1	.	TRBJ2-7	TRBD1	TGCAGTGCTAGAGAAGCCGGGACAGGGGGCTACGAGCAGTACTTC	CSAREAGTGGYEQYF
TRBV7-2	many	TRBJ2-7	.	TGTGCCAGCGCCAGGTCCTACGAGCAGTACTTC	CASARSYEQYF
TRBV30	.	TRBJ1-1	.	TGTGCCTGGAGTGTACTCCCCGGGAACACTGAAGCTTTCTTT	CAWSVLPGNTEAFF
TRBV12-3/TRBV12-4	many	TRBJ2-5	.	TGTGCCAGCACAGAAAGAAATTCAGGGGTCGAGACCCAGTACTTC	CASTERNSGVETQYF
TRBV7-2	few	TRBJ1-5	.	TGTGCCAGCAGCTCTTACACGGAGGCTGGCAATCAGCCCCAGCATTTT	CASSSYTEAGNQPQHF
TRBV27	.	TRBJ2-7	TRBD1	TGTGCCAGCAGAACGACAGGGGGCGGCTCCTACGAGCAGTACTTC	CASRTTGGGSYEQYF
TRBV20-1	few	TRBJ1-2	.	TGCTCTGGCAGGATCCCCGCCACATATGGCTACACCTTC	CSGRIPATYGYTF
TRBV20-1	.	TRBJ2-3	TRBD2	TGCAGTCCCCGACCCGGGCGGGAGGGCTCGGATACGCAGTATTTT	CSPRPGREGSDTQYF
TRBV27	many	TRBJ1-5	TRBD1	TGTGCCAGCAGTGCTGGGACAGACTCGAATCAGCCCCAGCATTTT	CASSAGTDSNQPQHF
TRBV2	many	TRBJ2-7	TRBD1	TGTGCCAGCAAAGCGACAGGGCTAACCTACGAGCAGTACTTC	CASKATGLTYEQYF
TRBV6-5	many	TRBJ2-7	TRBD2	TGTGCCAGCAGTTATTATCTAGCGGGAGGTTCGGAAGAGCAGTACTTC	CASSYYLAGGSEEQYF
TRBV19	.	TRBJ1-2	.	TGTGCCAGTAGTATGGGACAAGGGACGACCGTGAGGGGCTACACCTTC	CASSMGQGTTVRGYTF
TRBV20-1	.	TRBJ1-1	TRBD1	TGCAGTGCTTTGAGGTTCCAACAGGGGGTGGACACTGAAGCTTTCTTT	CSALRFQQGVDTEAFF
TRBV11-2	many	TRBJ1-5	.	TGTGCCAGCAGCTTAAATCAACGGGGGAATCAGCCCCAGCATTTT	CASSLNQRGNQPQHF
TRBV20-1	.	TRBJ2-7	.	TGCAGTGCTAGAGATCGGGGAGCCTACGAGCAGTACTTC	CSARDRGAYEQYF
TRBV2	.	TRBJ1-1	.	TGTGCCAGCAGTACAGACACCCCTGTTCAAGCTTTCTTT	CASSTDTPVQAFF
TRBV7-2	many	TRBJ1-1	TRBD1	TGTGCCAGCTTCAGGGGGGCGACGAGCACTGAAGCTTTCTTT	CASFRGATSTEAFF
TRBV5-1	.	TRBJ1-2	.	TGCGCCAGCAGCTTGGCCACGGGGCTGGATGGCTACACCTTC	CASSLATGLDGYTF
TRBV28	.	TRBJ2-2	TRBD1	TGTGCCAGCAGCCTGACAGGGGTCGACACCGGGGAGCTGTTTTTT	CASSLTGVDTGELFF
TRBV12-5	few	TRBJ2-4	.	TGTGCTAGTGGTTCCCAACCTGGGGAGGTTGGAAACATTCAGTACTTC	CASGSQPGEVGNIQYF
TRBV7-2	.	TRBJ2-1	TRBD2	TGTGCCAGCAGCTTAGCGGAGCCTAGCGGGAGTTTCGATGAGCAGTTCTTC	CASSLAEPSGSFDEQFF
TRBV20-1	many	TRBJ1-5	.	TGCAGTGCTAGACAACCAAATCAGCCCCAGCATTTT	CSARQPNQPQHF
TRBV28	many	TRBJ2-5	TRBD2	TGTGCCAGCAGCCTACTAGCGGGAGGGCGAGAGACCCAGTACTTC	CASSLLAGGRETQYF
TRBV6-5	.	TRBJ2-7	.	TGTGCCAGCAGTTACTCCGGGGCGGTTCTTACCTACGAGCAGTACTTC	CASSYSGAVLTYEQYF
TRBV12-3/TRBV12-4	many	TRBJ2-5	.	TGTGCCAGCAGTTTCGGAATAGCGGAGATTCAAGAGACCCAGTACTTC	CASSFGIAEIQETQYF
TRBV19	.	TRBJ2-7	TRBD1	TGTGCCAGTAGACCCACCGGGACAGGGACCTACGAGCAGTACTTC	CASRPTGTGTYEQYF
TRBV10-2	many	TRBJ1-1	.	TGCGCCAGCAGATATCAGAACACTGAAGCTTTCTTT	CASRYQNTEAFF
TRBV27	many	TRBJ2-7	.	TGTGCCAGCAGCCCTCTTGGGGGATTTTACGAGCAGTACTTC	CASSPLGGFYEQYF
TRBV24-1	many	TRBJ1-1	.	TGTGCCACCAGTGGGGCAGGGGCGAACACTGAAGCTTTCTTT	CATSGAGANTEAFF
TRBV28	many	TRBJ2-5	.	TGTGCCAGCAGGTCTGGACCGGGAAAAGAGACCCAGTACTTC	CASRSGPGKETQYF
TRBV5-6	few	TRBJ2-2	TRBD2	TGTGCCAGCAGCTTGGGGTGGCTAGCGGGACCGAACACCGGGGAGCTGTTTTTT	CASSLGWLAGPNTGELFF
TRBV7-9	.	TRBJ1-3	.	TGTGCCAGCAACTGGGGACCGCTCCTGGACGGAAACACCATATATTTT	CASNWGPLLDGNTIYF
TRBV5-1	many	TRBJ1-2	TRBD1	TGCGCCAGCAGCTGGACTCGGGACAGAGGCTATGGCTACACCTTC	CASSWTRDRGYGYTF
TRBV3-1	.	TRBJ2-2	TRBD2	TGTGCCAGCAGCCCTTGGGCGGGACTATCGAACACCGGGGAGCTGTTTTTT	CASSPWAGLSNTGELFF
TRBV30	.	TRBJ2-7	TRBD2	TGTGCCTGGAATATGGGACTAGCCAGCCACGAGCAGTACTTC	CAWNMGLASHEQYF
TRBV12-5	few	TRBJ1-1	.	TGTGCTAGTGGATTTAGAGGGCGCCGGAACACTGAAGCTTTCTTT	CASGFRGRRNTEAFF
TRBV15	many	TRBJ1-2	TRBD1	TGTGCCACCAGCAGAGGACAGGGTGAGGATGGCTACACCTTC	CATSRGQGEDGYTF
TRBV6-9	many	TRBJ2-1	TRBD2	TGTGCCAGCAGTTACCGCGGGACTGGGGGGGATGAGCAGTTCTTC	CASSYRGTGGDEQFF
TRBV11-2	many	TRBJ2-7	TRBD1	TGTGCCAGCAAGATGACAGGGGGGAGTGGGGAGCAGTACTTC	CASKMTGGSGEQYF